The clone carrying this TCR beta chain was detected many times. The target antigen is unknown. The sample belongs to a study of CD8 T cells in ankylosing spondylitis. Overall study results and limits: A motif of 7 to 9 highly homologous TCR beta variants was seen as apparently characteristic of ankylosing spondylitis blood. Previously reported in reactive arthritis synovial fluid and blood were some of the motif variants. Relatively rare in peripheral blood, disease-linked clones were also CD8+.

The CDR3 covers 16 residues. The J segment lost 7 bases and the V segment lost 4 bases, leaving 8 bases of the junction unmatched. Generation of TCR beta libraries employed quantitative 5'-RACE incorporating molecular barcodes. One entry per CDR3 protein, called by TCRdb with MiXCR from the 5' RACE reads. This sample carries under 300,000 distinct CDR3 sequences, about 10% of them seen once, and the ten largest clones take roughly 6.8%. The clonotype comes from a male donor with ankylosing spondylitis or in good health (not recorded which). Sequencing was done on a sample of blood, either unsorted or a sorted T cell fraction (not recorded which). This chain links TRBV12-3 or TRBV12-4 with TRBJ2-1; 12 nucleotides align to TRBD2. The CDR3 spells CASSSWTSGDLNEQFF. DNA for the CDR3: TGTGCCAGCAGTTCTTGGACTAGCGGGGACCTGAATGAGCAGTTCTTC.